The 11 T cell receptor beta chains given below trace back to one sample, sequenced in a study of shared clonotypes between healthy human individuals. Clones were sequenced by immunoSEQ multiplex PCR, and TCRdb holds only the in-frame ones, with some missing. The repertoire consists of 1.5 million to 1.9 million clones, with under 99% occurring once and the leading ten covering around 0.47%. Sequencing input: naive CD4+ T cells sorted from blood. The subset is: CD45RA+ positively selected. These receptors all come from a man aged 30 to 39 in good health.

The chain couples TRBV7-3 to TRBJ2-2; 8 bases are shared with TRBD2. Looked up from germline, CDR1 is SGHTA and CDR2 is FQGTGA. Trimming took 5 bases from V and 4 from J; bases not matched to a gene: 6. The length of the CDR3 is 15 residues. The CDR3 here is CASSIGTRSTGELFF. CDR3 bases: TGTGCCAGCAGCATAGGGACTAGGAGCACCGGGGAGCTGTTTTTT. Based on the CDR3 plus reference TRBV7-3 and TRBJ2-2, the full variable domain is GAGVSQTPSNKVTEKGKYVELRCDPISGHTALYWYRQSLGQGPEFLIYFQGTGAADDSGLPNDRFFAVRPEGSVSTLKIQRTERGDSAVYLCASSIGTRSTGELFFGEGSRLTVL.

The chain employs TRBV11-3 and TRBJ2-7; 8 bases map to TRBD2. V gave up 6 bases and J gave up 0 bases; unmatched junction bases: 4. CDR3 size: 14 residues. The germline CDR1 and CDR2 sequences are SGHNT and YENEEA. In DNA form, the CDR3 reads TGTGCCAGCAGTACTAGCGGAGACTCCTACGAGCAGTACTTC. This encodes CASSTSGDSYEQYF.

This clone came up many times. Different DNA sequences within this sample yield the same CDR3. V and J are TRBV18 and TRBJ2-3, with D hard to call. The germline V and J ends were trimmed by 0 bases and 0 bases, with 1 base remaining between them. The CDR3 loop spans 13 amino acids. Per the germline V gene, CDR1 is KGHSH and CDR2 is LQKENI. CDR3 nucleotide sequence: TGTGCCAGCTCACCACCTAGCACAGATACGCAGTATTTT. It encodes CASSPPSTDTQYF.

The chain links TRBV7-6 to TRBJ1-1; D gene ambiguous. Trimming took off 0 bases at V and 1 base at J, with 6 bases between the two ends. CDR1 is SGHVS and CDR2 is FNYEAQ in the germline V gene. There are 14 residues in the CDR3. CDR3: CASSLAQENTEAFF. The DNA of the CDR3 is TGTGCCAGCAGCTTAGCGCAGGAGAACACTGAAGCTTTCTTT.

The rearrangement joins TRBV28 to TRBJ1-2; maybe TRBD1 (6 bases). Trimming pared 8 bases from V and 7 bases from J, leaving 14 bases between. Germline CDR1 and CDR2: MDHEN and SYDVKM. The CDR3 covers 12 residues. This CDR3 reads CASSTGPFGYTF. The CDR3 DNA reads TGTGCCAGCTCGACAGGACCCTTTGGCTACACCTTC.

This clone has a single count. The rearrangement links TRBV5-1 to TRBJ1-4, with TRBD1 identical over 7 bases. CDR1 is SGHRS, CDR2 YFSETQ, per germline. The V and J ends lost 4 bases and 3 bases, in that order; junction bases with no gene match: 3. CDR3 length: 14 amino acids. DNA for the CDR3: TGCGCCAGCAGCCGGACAGGAGCTAATGAAAAACTGTTTTTT. Protein: CASSRTGANEKLFF.

The chain links TRBV11-2 to TRBJ2-1; 16 bases line up with TRBD2. CDR1 and CDR2 (germline): SGHAT, FQNNGV. The CDR3 is 18 residues long. V shed 1 base and J 6 bases; nucleotides not matched to a gene: 6. CDR3 in amino acids: CASSLAPGTSGRANEQFF. In DNA form, the CDR3 reads TGTGCCAGCAGCTTAGCCCCAGGGACTAGCGGGAGGGCCAATGAGCAGTTCTTC.

This rearrangement joins TRBV7-6 to TRBJ2-2; 10 nucleotides match TRBD2. V shed 5 bases and J 2 bases; nucleotides not matched to a gene: 5. Germline V gene lookup returns CDR1 SGHVS and CDR2 FNYEAQ. The CDR3 has 16 residues. CDR3 protein: CASSQSGRANTGELFF. DNA for the CDR3: TGTGCCAGCAGCCAGAGCGGGAGGGCTAACACCGGGGAGCTGTTTTTT.

This clone was seen just once. This chain uses TRBV7-2 with TRBJ2-7; 11 nucleotides align to TRBD2. V was pared by 4 bases and J by 3 bases, with 5 bases of the junction left unmatched. In germline, CDR1 is SGHTA, CDR2 FQGNSA. CDR3 length: 15 amino acids. CDR3 in amino acids: CASSYVAGGSYEQYF. The CDR3 DNA is TGTGCCAGCAGCTACGTAGCGGGAGGGAGCTACGAGCAGTACTTC.

The chain recombines TRBV9 with TRBJ1-2; the match to TRBD1 covers 8 bases. J was trimmed by 4 bases and V by 0 bases; bases with no gene match: 5. This CDR3 region has 15 residues. From germline, CDR1 is SGDLS and CDR2 YYNGEE. In DNA form, the CDR3 reads TGTGCCAGCAGCGTAGAACAGGGGGTAATCTATGGCTACACCTTC. This sequence encodes CASSVEQGVIYGYTF.

CDR3 in DNA: TGTGCCAGCAGCTTATCGACTAGCGGGAGGAGATACGAGCAGTACTTC. It is translated as CASSLSTSGRRYEQYF. The chain is built from TRBV7-9 and TRBJ2-7, with 13 bases matching TRBD2. The ends lost 2 bases at V and 4 bases at J; junction bases unmatched: 5. CDR3 length: 16 amino acids. CDR1 SEHNR and CDR2 FQNEAQ come from the germline V gene (reference sequence).